The following is a T cell receptor (beta chain) sequence with its context. This specimen comes from a study of spatial heterogeneity in lung cancer. Turning to the study itself: Sequence detection consistently recorded a greater number of beta-chain than alpha-chain sequences.

TCRdb processed the 5' RACE reads anew with MiXCR; each CDR3 protein has one entry. The table shows tens of thousands of distinct CDR3 sequences, with approximately 14% occurring only once. CDR3 length equals 14 residues. Germline CDR1 MGHRA, CDR2 YSYEKL. V shed 4 bases and J 2 bases; nucleotides not matched to a gene: 4. The time point here: sample taken at primary tumor resection. The clonotype originates from a male donor with early-stage non-small cell lung cancer. The sample in question was PBMCs, obtained at surgery. V is TRBV4-1 and J is TRBJ2-7, with TRBD1 identical over 8 bases. CDR3 coding DNA: TGCGCCAGCAGCCCCCCGGGACAGGCCTACGAGCAGTACTTC. As protein: CASSPPGQAYEQYF.